These 20 T cell receptor beta chains were sequenced from one sample in a study of cytomegalovirus exposure and HLA in healthy donors. Vbeta (60) and Jbeta (13) primers were used in the PCR. TCRdb keeps only in-frame clones here, not all; method: immunoSEQ multiplex PCR. The sample shows roughly 230,000 clones, 78% of them seen only once. The sequencing input was PBMCs. These receptor sequences come from a boy aged 5-17 years in good health and CMV-seronegative.

J is TRBJ1-5 and V is TRBV5-8, with a tentative D call TRBD1 (5 bases). The ends were cut back, 4 bases at V and 1 base at J, with 18 bases in the middle. This CDR3 contains 17 residues. Looked up from germline, CDR1 is SGHTS and CDR2 is YDEGEE. The CDR3: CASSTHWGEGSNQPQHF. The CDR3 DNA is TGTGCCAGCAGCACCCACTGGGGGGAAGGCAGCAATCAGCCCCAGCATTTT.

The chain joins TRBV30 to TRBJ1-4, with no clear D. With 1 base removed from V and 8 bases from J, the gap between germline ends came to 5 bases. The CDR3 loop spans 11 amino acids. In germline, CDR1 is GTSNPN, CDR2 SVGIG (reference sequence). The CDR3 sequence: CAWSGQEKLFF. In nucleotides, the CDR3 is TGTGCCTGGAGTGGCCAGGAAAAACTGTTTTTT.

The chain couples TRBV7-8 to TRBJ1-5; D remains ambiguous. The CDR3 extends over 12 amino acids. V was cut by 4 bases and J by 3 bases, with 4 bases left in between. From germline, CDR1 is SGHVS and CDR2 FQNEAQ. The CDR3 DNA reads as TGTGCCAGCAGCTCCCACAATCAGCCCCAGCATTTT. Its protein product is CASSSHNQPQHF. Full variable domain (missing parts from reference TRBV7-8 and TRBJ1-5): GAGVSQSPRYKVAKRGQDVALRCDPISGHVSLFWYQQALGQGPEFLTYFQNEAQLDKSGLPSDRFFAERPEGSVSTLKIQRTQQEDSAVYLCASSSHNQPQHFGDGTRLSIL.

The genes are TRBV7-9 and TRBJ2-7; TRBD2 matches at 15 bases. V shed 2 bases, J shed 4 bases, and the junction held 12 bases outside the gene matches. This CDR3 is 19 amino acids long. In germline, CDR1 is SEHNR, CDR2 FQNEAQ (reference sequence). In DNA, the CDR3 is TGTGCCAGCAGCTTATCCCCGGGACTAGCGGGGGGCCGCCTATACGAGCAGTACTTC. Residues: CASSLSPGLAGGRLYEQYF.

The chain uses TRBV5-1 and TRBJ2-1, with 8 bases fitting TRBD2. Germline loops: CDR1 SGHRS, CDR2 YFSETQ. Losses at the gene ends were 0 bases for V and 1 base for J; bases not matched to a gene: 6. The CDR3 extends over 17 amino acids. The CDR3 reads CASSLVVAGRSYNEQFF. The CDR3 DNA sequence: TGCGCCAGCAGCTTGGTGGTAGCGGGGAGATCCTACAATGAGCAGTTCTTC.

A few counts support this clone. The identical CDR3 is also encoded by other nucleotide sequences in the sample. This rearrangement joins TRBV30 to TRBJ2-7; D is possibly TRBD1 (6 bases). This CDR3 spans 12 amino acids. The germline V gene encodes CDR1 GTSNPN and CDR2 SVGIG (reference sequence). Trimming pared 0 bases from V and 4 bases from J, leaving 7 bases between. CDR3 in DNA: TGTGCCTGGAGTGTAGGGGGTTACGAGCAGTACTTC. It translates to CAWSVGGYEQYF.

This clone was seen a single time. The chain has TRBV5-1 and TRBJ1-3, with D maybe TRBD1 (5 bases). V gave up 4 bases and J gave up 0 bases, with 11 bases separating them. CDR1 is SGHRS and CDR2 is YFSETQ in the germline V gene. The CDR3 extends over 15 amino acids. As DNA, the CDR3 is TGCGCCAGCAGCGCCGACAGTGTCTCTGGAAACACCATATATTTT. Amino acids: CASSADSVSGNTIYF.

The V and J genes are TRBV4-1 and TRBJ2-1; 7 nucleotides match TRBD1. V was clipped by 2 bases and J by 3 bases; unmatched bases: 10. CDR3 length equals 17 residues. CDR1 is MGHRA and CDR2 is YSYEKL in the germline V gene. The CDR3 protein is CASSQPRVTGHYNEQFF. The CDR3 bases are TGCGCCAGCAGCCAACCAAGGGTGACAGGGCACTACAATGAGCAGTTCTTC.

The chain couples TRBV5-1 to TRBJ2-7; 7 bases match TRBD1. Germline V gene lookup returns CDR1 SGHRS and CDR2 YFSETQ. The CDR3 spans 14 residues. With 0 bases clipped from V and 3 bases from J, the junction kept 3 bases outside the gene matches. The CDR3 bases are TGCGCCAGCAGCTTGGCCGGGGACAGCTACGAGCAGTACTTC. This sequence encodes CASSLAGDSYEQYF.

In its sample, this clone was seen once. V gene TRBV29-1 combines with J gene TRBJ1-1; D gene ambiguous. V lost 2 bases and J lost 8, with 15 bases in between. The CDR3 covers 13 residues. CDR1 SQVTM and CDR2 ANQGSEA come from the germline V gene. Written as DNA, the CDR3 is TGCAGCGTTGAATCCCTACCCCCTTGCGAAGCTTTCTTT. This codes for CSVESLPPCEAFF.

The chain recombines TRBV18 with TRBJ2-1; D is undetermined. The V gene lost 6 bases and the J gene lost 8 bases, with 17 bases spanning the gap. The CDR3 spans 14 residues. The germline gives CDR1 KGHSH, CDR2 LQKENI. The CDR3 is CASSLRQLQYEQFF. CDR3 coding DNA: TGTGCCAGCTCCCTCAGGCAGCTACAATATGAGCAGTTCTTC.

The table lists this clone with a few counts. The CDR3 loop reads CASSAAQPTCEQYF. In nucleotides, the CDR3 is TGTGCCAGCAGCGCCGCACAGCCGACCTGCGAGCAGTACTTC. The chain employs TRBV6-4 and TRBJ2-7; no clear D gene. Germline V gene sequence: CDR1 MRHNA, CDR2 SNTAGT. This CDR3 is 14 amino acids long. Trimming pared 6 bases from V and 6 bases from J, leaving 18 bases between.

The J gene is TRBJ1-4, the V gene TRBV10-1; TRBD1 matches 10 bases. This CDR3 is 19 amino acids long. Germline values: CDR1 WNHNN, CDR2 SYGVQD (reference sequence). V gave up 2 bases and J gave up 7 bases; unmatched junction bases: 16. Here the CDR3 reads CASSETVGTGEAFGEKLFF. In nucleotides, the CDR3 is TGCGCCAGCAGTGAGACGGTCGGGACAGGGGAGGCTTTTGGTGAAAAACTGTTTTTT.

The chain couples TRBV6-5 to TRBJ2-3; 9 positions agree with TRBD1. The germline gives CDR1 MNHEY, CDR2 SVGAGI. The length of the CDR3 is 15 residues. V shed 7 bases, J shed 9 bases, and the junction held 14 bases outside the gene matches. CDR3 protein: CASNRDRVGRGTQYF. The CDR3 DNA reads TGTGCCAGCAACCGGGACAGGGTAGGAAGGGGGACGCAGTATTTT.

The V gene is TRBV9, the J gene TRBJ2-2; 16 bases are shared with TRBD2. Trimming at V came to 4 bases and at J to 10 bases, leaving 10 bases not matched to a gene. Germline values: CDR1 SGDLS, CDR2 YYNGEE. There are 17 residues in the CDR3. In DNA, the CDR3 is TGTGCCAGCAGCCCGGGACTAGCGGGAGGGCCATGGGAGGAGCTGTTTTTT. It is translated as CASSPGLAGGPWEELFF.

V gene TRBV2 combines with J gene TRBJ2-5; D is possibly TRBD1 (7 bases). The CDR3 runs to 14 residues. The germline V gene has CDR1 SNHLY and CDR2 FYNNEI. V lost 5 bases and J lost 2, with 12 bases in between. The CDR3 loop is CASSRGTEQETQYF. CDR3 in DNA: TGTGCCAGCAGTCGCGGGACAGAACAAGAGACCCAGTACTTC.

This clone appeared a few times. This chain joins TRBV6-5 and TRBJ2-7; 7 bases are shared with TRBD1. CDR3 size: 14 residues. V was pared by 6 bases and J by 0 bases, with 5 bases of the junction left unmatched. The germline V gene has CDR1 MNHEY and CDR2 SVGAGI. CDR3 coding DNA: TGTGCCAGCAGGGGGACAGTCAGCTCCTACGAGCAGTACTTC. Translating it yields CASRGTVSSYEQYF.

This clone appeared a few times. This specimen includes other DNA sequences encoding the same CDR3. The V call is TRBV9, the J call TRBJ1-1; unclear D gene. This CDR3 has 13 residues. Looked up from germline, CDR1 is SGDLS and CDR2 is YYNGEE. Deletions cut 0 bases from V and 2 bases from J, with 5 bases between. CDR3 in amino acids: CASSVEPNTEAFF. The DNA for the CDR3 is TGTGCCAGCAGCGTAGAGCCCAACACTGAAGCTTTCTTT.

The CDR3 reads CASSLRQAEAFF. As DNA, the CDR3 is TGTGCCAGCAGCTTGCGTCAGGCTGAAGCTTTCTTT. The rearrangement links TRBV11-3 to TRBJ1-1, with unresolved D. V shed 3 bases and J shed 6 bases, with 8 bases lying between them. This CDR3 spans 12 amino acids. Germline assignment: CDR1 SGHNT and CDR2 YENEEA.

This chain joins TRBV30 and TRBJ2-7, with D perhaps given as TRBD1 or TRBD2 (5 bases each). This CDR3 is 11 amino acids long. Germline V gene lookup returns CDR1 GTSNPN and CDR2 SVGIG (reference sequence). Here the CDR3 DNA reads TGTGCTTGGGGGAGATCCTACGAGCAGTACTTC. Encoded protein: CAWGRSYEQYF.